The rows below give T cell receptor beta chains drawn from one sample of a study of Ad26.COV2.S vaccination and SARS-CoV-2 variants. Assay: immunoSEQ multiplex PCR; the TCRdb copy retains only in-frame clones and omits some. The data contain 150,000 to 200,000 clones, approximately 90% of them singletons. The sample was peripheral blood, taken after recovery from COVID-19. The receptor set was obtained from a human donor who had recovered from COVID-19. The CDR3 runs from the conserved cysteine through the conserved F or W. A D gene is named only where the DNA matches it firmly. The listing skips clone size in some rows; elsewhere it reads once, few, many or a size class.

J | D | size | V | CDR3 | DNA
TRBJ1-3 | - | - | TRBV30 | CAWKKAGNTIYF | TGTGCCTGGAAGAAGGCTGGAAACACCATATATTTT
TRBJ1-2 | - | - | TRBV28 | CASSLSGGNSFKGYTF | TGTGCCAGCAGTTTATCGGGGGGGAACTCTTTTAAGGGCTACACCTTC
TRBJ1-2 | TRBD1 | few | TRBV27 | CASSPRTGGVRDGYTF | TGTGCCAGCAGTCCCCGGACAGGGGGGGTTAGAGATGGCTACACCTTC
TRBJ1-2 | - | - | TRBV10-3 | CAISDKGNYGYTF | TGTGCCATCAGTGATAAGGGTAACTATGGCTACACCTTC
TRBJ2-1 | - | - | TRBV29-1 | CSLAGWNEQFF | TGCAGCCTTGCGGGATGGAATGAGCAGTTCTTC
TRBJ1-3 | - | few | TRBV4-1 | CASSQGRQGIAGNTIYF | TGCGCCAGCAGCCAAGGGCGGCAGGGAATAGCTGGAAACACCATATATTTT
TRBJ2-2 | TRBD2 | - | TRBV7-2 | CASSSSGRYTGELFF | TGTGCCAGCAGCTCTAGCGGGAGATACACCGGGGAGCTGTTTTTT
TRBJ2-1 | - | - | TRBV5-6 | CASSLVVRGHEQFF | TGTGCCAGCAGCTTGGTTGTGAGGGGCCATGAGCAGTTCTTC
TRBJ2-3 | TRBD2 | - | TRBV3-1/TRBV3-2 | CASSHPSGGTTHTQYF | TGTGCCAGCAGCCATCCTAGCGGGGGGACCACACATACGCAGTATTTT
TRBJ2-1 | - | once | TRBV7-3 | CASSLEHLNEQFF | TGTGCCAGCAGCTTAGAACACCTCAATGAGCAGTTCTTC
TRBJ1-1 | - | - | TRBV11-3 | CASSLAGRSEAFF | TGTGCCAGCAGCTTAGCGGGGAGGAGTGAAGCTTTCTTT
TRBJ2-1 | - | - | TRBV15 | CATSTKTHSISYNEQFF | TGTGCCACCAGCACCAAGACCCATAGCATCTCCTACAATGAGCAGTTCTTC
TRBJ2-7 | - | - | TRBV19 | CASSIVQGYPGEQYF | TGTGCCAGTAGTATAGTCCAGGGTTACCCGGGAGAGCAGTACTTC
TRBJ1-1 | - | few | TRBV18 | CASSPGRQTVGTEAFF | TGTGCCAGCTCACCGGGAAGACAGACCGTGGGCACTGAAGCTTTCTTT
TRBJ2-1 | - | - | TRBV3-1/TRBV3-2 | CASSPNDNEQFF | TGTGCCAGCAGCCCCAACGACAATGAGCAGTTCTTC
TRBJ1-6 | - | - | TRBV3-1/TRBV3-2 | CASSQDWASGSPLHF | TGTGCCAGCAGCCAAGATTGGGCCTCGGGTTCACCCCTCCACTTT
TRBJ2-3 | TRBD2 | - | TRBV7-3 | CASSPRLAGGQTSTDTQYF | TGTGCCAGCAGCCCTCGACTAGCGGGGGGACAAACTAGCACAGATACGCAGTATTTT
TRBJ2-7 | TRBD2 | - | TRBV7-3 | CASSFRAGAPYEQYF | TGTGCCAGCAGCTTTCGAGCGGGAGCCCCCTACGAGCAGTACTTC
TRBJ1-4 | - | - | TRBV27 | CASSGLTGNNEKLFF | TGTGCCAGCAGTGGCCTTACAGGGAACAATGAAAAACTGTTTTTT
TRBJ2-3 | - | few | TRBV9 | CASSVAPSRGKGDTQYF | TGTGCCAGCAGCGTAGCCCCCTCCCGGGGAAAAGGAGATACGCAGTATTTT
TRBJ2-7 | - | - | TRBV6-5 | CASSPPGPSYEQYF | TGTGCCAGCAGTCCTCCGGGGCCCTCCTACGAGCAGTACTTC
TRBJ2-2 | TRBD2 | - | TRBV3-1/TRBV3-2 | CASSQDPSGGYTGELFF | TGTGCCAGCAGCCAAGACCCTAGCGGGGGGTACACCGGGGAGCTGTTTTTT
TRBJ1-6 | - | many | TRBV19 | CASRAGTDDRTPLHF | TGTGCCAGTAGGGCCGGGACCGACGATAGGACACCCCTCCACTTT
TRBJ1-2 | - | - | TRBV7-3 | CASSVVGDNGYTF | TGTGCCAGCAGCGTGGTGGGGGATAATGGCTACACCTTC
TRBJ2-5 | TRBD1 | - | TRBV5-1 | CASSILRQGMRETQYF | TGCGCCAGCAGCATACTACGACAGGGGATGAGGGAGACCCAGTACTTC
TRBJ2-1 | - | - | TRBV7-9 | CAVSGSIYNEQFF | TGTGCCGTCAGTGGGAGTATTTACAATGAGCAGTTCTTC
TRBJ1-1 | - | - | TRBV7-8 | CASSLAGSMNTEAFF | TGTGCCAGCAGCTTAGCTGGCAGTATGAACACTGAAGCTTTCTTT
TRBJ2-6 | - | - | TRBV28 | CASSLGRANVLTF | TGTGCCAGCAGTTTGGGGAGGGCCAACGTCCTGACTTTC
TRBJ1-5 | - | - | TRBV9 | CASSPSPNQPQHF | TGTGCCAGCAGCCCTAGCCCTAATCAGCCCCAGCATTTT